This paragraph reports one T cell receptor (beta chain). Its antigen is unknown. Per-base qualities were not stored, and no clone one base away is much larger. This specimen belongs to a study of blood T cell dynamics during melanoma immunotherapy (dated by TCRdb to the early 2020s). For context, the study as a whole: Patients with metastatic melanoma were treated with first-line pembrolizumab or nivolumab plus ipilimumab as standard of care in the United Kingdom. To find early correlates of response, the study profiled the peripheral T cell receptor repertoires of patients with metastatic melanoma both before and after one cycle of checkpoint inhibitor therapy. Consecutive patients formed a training cohort, and a further independent group of patients from the same centre was pooled into an external validation set.

General conclusions and limits of the study: The study could not determine whether the T cell clones driving repertoire changes were melanoma-specific or reflected general immune activation. Patients who later achieved disease control showed a bifurcated PBMC repertoire reorganization at W3, with increased clonality or increased diversity, unlike progressors. The relatively small sample size was acknowledged as something that could potentially limit how far the results can be generalized.

Every bulk PBMC sample had a fixed 350 ng of DNA loaded. Following the manufacturer instructions, the immunoSEQ TCRb Assay kit was used to amplify TCR beta CDR3 sequences from genomic DNA. The KAPA Library Quantification Kit for Illumina platforms was used to quantify pooled libraries by qPCR. Sequencing of the pooled libraries was done on an Illumina NextSeq 500, with clustering at roughly 0.6-1.1 pM. Per the source publication's procedure: TCR data were analyzed with immunoSEQ ANALYZER and the R LymphoSeq package. A rearrangement efficiency score was calculated as productive divided by the sum of productive and non-productive CDR3 sequences. Clonality was assessed using the Gini coefficient and diversity using the Renyi index at alpha=1, with pairwise comparisons between timepoints within each patient. In LymphoSeq, clonal relatedness was computed with an edit distance of 3 and repertoire similarity was computed with the Bhattacharyya coefficient. To classify response, a linear discriminant analysis based on week-3 changes in clonality and diversity was built with the R MASS and caret packages. The table was pulled from immuneACCESS by TCRdb, which kept in-frame rearrangements only. Such tables lose some clones; where checked, under half of the loss comes from unresolved V genes, and the rest has no known cause. The V and J calls and the clone size are those of that table, but D and trimming were determined from the DNA. The sample table holds 25,000 to 30,000 clones, of which 75% to 90% were seen once. In total, the top ten clones hold about 9.4% of the sample.

This sample's time point label indicates: week 3, after first cycle of checkpoint inhibitor. Blood samples were taken before treatment (T0) and at week 3 (W3), following the first cycle of checkpoint blockade. Except for two patients with rapid clinical progression, response was assessed 12 weeks after the first infusion by RECIST 1.1; disease control meant complete response, partial response or stable disease. Patients were excluded for prior systemic cancer treatment, concomitant immunosuppressant therapy or synchronous other active malignancies. Bulk PBMC and plasma cell-free DNA were both sequenced for TCR beta so that circulating cells and T cell turnover could be tracked. PBMC were isolated from blood with Lymphoprep and SepMate tubes, followed by red cell lysis. QIAamp DNA Blood Mini kits were used to extract DNA from both PBMC and sorted T cell subsets. Including the terminal cysteine and phenylalanine, the CDR3 comprises 16 residues. The kept DNA is CDR3 alone, 48 bases in frame from the first base. CDR1 is given as MNHEY and CDR2 as SMNVEV, both from the germline V gene (reference sequence). V gives up 7 bases and J gives up 1 base, and the segment between their germline ends measures 19 bases.

The starting material was blood, obtained from a patient treated with checkpoint blockade. This sequence originates from a human donor with melanoma. The chain uses TRBV27 and TRBJ1-1, with the D gene too uncertain to name. The CDR3 protein: CASNPLTGLANTEAFF. In nucleotide form, the sequence is TGTGCCAGCAACCCTTTAACTGGTTTGGCGAACACTGAAGCTTTCTTT.